This TCR beta chain was documented in a study of cytomegalovirus exposure and HLA in healthy donors. Germline loops: CDR1 MGHDK, CDR2 SYGVNS. The CDR3 consists of 13 residues. Trimming removed 6 bases from V and 2 bases from J; junction bases left unmatched: 4. PCR was performed using 60 Vbeta and 13 Jbeta primers. The table came from immunoSEQ multiplex PCR; TCRdb's copy has only in-frame clones and leaves some out. Among some 130,000 clones listed, about 85% were seen once. This TCR came from a female donor in good health and CMV-seronegative. What was sequenced was PBMCs. V and J are TRBV25-1 and TRBJ2-7; 7 bases map to TRBD1. The CDR3, as DNA: TGTGCCAGCAGGGACAGGCAAACCTACGAGCAGTACTTC. Translation gives CASRDRQTYEQYF.